This paragraph covers one TCR beta chain sequence. This may stem from a read error, because a much larger clone lies one nucleotide away. Per germline, CDR1 SGHRS and CDR2 YFSETQ. This CDR3 is built from 16 residues. The data were obtained in a study of blood T cells in healthy people across ages. Together with a sample-barcoded 5' primer, a J-beta primer mix was included in a second PCR lasting roughly 7 to 11 cycles. TCRdb re-analysed the 5' RACE reads in MiXCR, keeping a single row per CDR3 protein. The table records 800,000 to 950,000 distinct CDR3 sequences, 25% to 30% of them present only once. The data also belong to a second study, concerning T cells of mothers and their children.

This chain links TRBV5-1 with TRBJ1-4; possibly TRBD1 for D (6 bases). Sequencing input: blood. The receptor was derived from a woman between 35 and 50 years old in good health. The CDR3 sequence is CAGSSGTSRTNEKLFF. CDR3 coding DNA: TGCGCCGGCAGCTCCGGGACATCCCGAACTAATGAAAAACTGTTTTTT.